One sample yielded the 29 T cell receptor beta chains listed below, sequenced in a study of response to subunit inactivated influenza vaccine. TCRdb re-derived calls from the RT-PCR reads in MiXCR, one entry per CDR3 protein. The sample has about 530,000 distinct CDR3 sequences, 12% seen once. The input for sequencing was PBMCs from blood, taken on the day of vaccination. These receptors all stem from a man aged 50-59 years who received an inactivated influenza vaccine.

This rearrangement joins TRBV20-1 to TRBJ2-7, with 7 bases identical to TRBD1. This CDR3 has 13 residues. V gave up 0 bases and J gave up 5 bases; unmatched junction bases: 4. Germline V gene data show CDR1 as DFQATT and CDR2 as SNEGSKA (reference sequence). The CDR3 loop is CSAREGTEDEQYF. The CDR3 nucleotides read TGCAGTGCTAGAGAGGGGACAGAGGACGAGCAGTACTTC.

This clonotype showed up just a few times. J is TRBJ2-3 and V is TRBV15; TRBD2 might be the D (5 bases). The germline V gene has CDR1 LNHNV and CDR2 YYDKDF (reference sequence). This CDR3 is built from 15 residues. Trimming took off 0 bases at V and 5 bases at J, with 12 bases between the two ends. CDR3 nucleotides: TGTGCCACCAGCAGAGATCGCAATCGGGGAGATACGCAGTATTTT. Protein sequence: CATSRDRNRGDTQYF.

On this clonotype: One end of the junction fails to match germline, which may point to a read error. This chain links TRBV27 with TRBJ2-5, with D perhaps TRBD2 (7 bases). Germline loops: CDR1 MNHEY, CDR2 SMNVEV (reference sequence). The CDR3 totals 17 residues. The chain's CDR3 is CASSPLNWEGVQETHYF. The CDR3 bases are TGTGCCAGCAGTCCCCTCAATTGGGAGGGGGTACAAGAGACCCACTACTTC.

J is TRBJ1-1 and V is TRBV4-2; tentative D call: TRBD1 (5 bases). The CDR3 loop spans 15 amino acids. V lost 0 bases and J 1 base, leaving 9 bases between the germline ends. Germline V gene lookup returns CDR1 LGHNA and CDR2 YNFKEQ. For the CDR3, the DNA is TGTGCCAGCAGCCAAGACAGGGTCCCGAACACTGAAGCTTTCTTT. It is translated as CASSQDRVPNTEAFF.

V gene TRBV20-1 combines with J gene TRBJ2-7; D is undetermined. Germline assignment: CDR1 DFQATT and CDR2 SNEGSKA (reference sequence). This CDR3 spans 11 amino acids. Deletions cut 4 bases from V and 2 bases from J, with 6 bases between. The CDR3 reads CSAKDAYEQYF. The CDR3 DNA follows: TGCAGTGCTAAGGATGCCTACGAGCAGTACTTC.

The V call is TRBV19, the J call TRBJ2-2; a weak D match, TRBD1 (5 bases). V was trimmed by 7 bases and J by 1 base, leaving 13 bases between them. CDR1 and CDR2 (germline): LNHDA, SQIVND (reference sequence). The CDR3 extends over 15 amino acids. In nucleotides, the CDR3 is TGTGCCAGTAACTCAGGGTCCGGGAACACCGGGGAGCTGTTTTTT. It yields the protein CASNSGSGNTGELFF.

The genes are TRBV7-2 and TRBJ2-5, with a possible D match to TRBD1 (5 bases). Between the trimmed V and J ends, which lost 3 bases and 1 base, there was a span of 9 bases. From germline, CDR1 is SGHTA and CDR2 FQGNSA. This CDR3 region has 14 residues. CDR3 DNA sequence: TGTGCCAGCAGCTTGGCGGACATCCAAGAGACCCAGTACTTC. Its translation is CASSLADIQETQYF.

The gene calls are TRBV7-9 and TRBJ2-1; no clear D gene. This CDR3 spans 16 amino acids. Trimming removed 3 bases from V and 5 bases from J, with 17 bases in between. Germline V gene data show CDR1 as SEHNR and CDR2 as FQNEAQ (reference sequence). CDR3 bases: TGTGCCAGCAGCTTGGGGTCCCTGGACCCAGACAATGAGCAGTTCTTC. Its translation is CASSLGSLDPDNEQFF.

V is TRBV18 and J is TRBJ2-7; TRBD1 matches at 11 bases. Germline-derived CDR1 and CDR2 are KGHSH and LQKENI. With V trimmed by 3 bases and J by 4 bases, 5 bases remained unmatched. The CDR3 is made up of 15 amino acids. The CDR3 sequence: CASSPDRGRMYEQYF. In DNA, the CDR3 is TGTGCCAGCTCACCGGACAGGGGGCGGATGTACGAGCAGTACTTC.

This clonotype was observed a handful of times. The CDR3 DNA is TGCGCCAGCAGCCGGGGGACAGGGTCGGTCGGACTAGCGGGTGTCAATGAGCAGTTCTTC. The encoded protein is CASSRGTGSVGLAGVNEQFF. V usage is TRBV4-3 and J usage is TRBJ2-1, with 11 bases aligning to TRBD2. Per germline, CDR1 LGHNA and CDR2 YSLEER. The trim removed 4 bases at V and 6 bases at J, leaving 20 bases unmatched. CDR3 size: 20 residues.

The genes are TRBV4-1 and TRBJ1-3, with D possibly matching TRBD1 (6 bases). The germline V and J ends were trimmed by 4 bases and 9 bases, with 19 bases remaining between them. The CDR3 consists of 15 residues. Germline lookup yields CDR1 MGHRA and CDR2 YSYEKL. The CDR3 sequence is CASSLGRERGGTIYF. CDR3 bases: TGCGCCAGCAGCCTAGGACGGGAGCGAGGGGGCACCATATATTTT.

The rearrangement uses TRBV29-1 and TRBJ2-5, with 13 bases identical to TRBD2. Germline V CDR1 and CDR2: SQVTM, ANQGSEA. There are 15 residues in the CDR3. Trimming at V came to 1 base and at J to 4 bases, leaving 3 bases not matched to a gene. The CDR3 here is CSVEVGTSGIETQYF. Written as DNA, the CDR3 is TGCAGCGTTGAAGTTGGGACTAGCGGGATAGAGACCCAGTACTTC.

This clonotype was observed a handful of times. This chain uses TRBV10-3 with TRBJ2-7; D tentatively reads TRBD1 or TRBD2 (6 bases each). This CDR3 has 14 amino acids. The germline V and J ends were trimmed by 9 bases and 3 bases, with 18 bases remaining between them. Germline-derived CDR1 and CDR2 are ENHRY and SYGVKD. This chain's CDR3 is CAIRPGAGIYEQYF. The CDR3, as DNA: TGTGCCATTCGACCGGGGGCGGGAATCTACGAGCAGTACTTC.

This clonotype came up a few times. This chain connects TRBV7-2 to TRBJ2-7; 7 nucleotides match TRBD1. This CDR3 comprises 14 residues. Germline loops: CDR1 SGHTA, CDR2 FQGNSA. V shed 5 bases, J shed 7 bases, and the junction held 11 bases outside the gene matches. CDR3 coding DNA: TGTGCCAGCAGCCCAGGGACAGCCCGCACTGAGCAGTACTTC. This encodes CASSPGTARTEQYF.

This chain connects TRBV28 to TRBJ2-2; 10 bases match TRBD1. The V gene end was trimmed by 5 bases and the J gene end by 0 bases; junction bases not matched to a gene: 18. This CDR3 has 21 amino acids. The germline gives CDR1 MDHEN, CDR2 SYDVKM. This CDR3 is CASSLWDRGVPSRSNTGELFF. The CDR3 coding sequence is TGTGCCAGCAGTCTTTGGGACAGGGGAGTTCCTAGCAGATCGAACACCGGGGAGCTGTTTTTT.

This clonotype turned up a few times. This chain uses TRBV6-1 with TRBJ2-3, with 8 bases matching TRBD1. The CDR3 totals 16 residues. The germline V gene encodes CDR1 MNHNS and CDR2 SASEGT. Trimming took 8 bases from V and 4 from J; bases not matched to a gene: 14. Here the CDR3 reads CASLKRAQGASDTQYF. In DNA, the CDR3 is TGTGCCAGCTTAAAGAGGGCGCAGGGGGCATCAGATACGCAGTATTTT.

CDR3 sequence: CASSVGLASSTDTQYF. The CDR3 DNA follows: TGTGCCAGCAGCGTTGGACTAGCGTCTAGCACAGATACGCAGTATTTT. The chain employs TRBV7-2 and TRBJ2-3; 9 bases line up with TRBD2. The germline CDR1 and CDR2 sequences are SGHTA and FQGNSA. The CDR3 extends over 16 amino acids. V was pared by 5 bases and J by 0 bases, with 6 bases of the junction left unmatched.

The gene calls are TRBV27 and TRBJ1-2; perhaps TRBD1 as D (6 bases). The V and J ends lost 4 bases and 1 base respectively, with 19 bases between them. Germline CDR1 is MNHEY and CDR2 is SMNVEV (reference sequence). The length of the CDR3 is 17 residues. The CDR3 spells CASSSRIRDRSNYGYTF. In nucleotides, the CDR3 is TGTGCCAGCAGTTCGAGAATCAGAGACAGGAGTAACTATGGCTACACCTTC.

A note on this clonotype: A much bigger clone sits one base away, suggesting this may be a read error. The rearrangement joins TRBV25-1 to TRBJ1-1; no clear D. Trimming pared 5 bases from V and 1 base from J, leaving 8 bases between. CDR3 length equals 13 residues. CDR1 and CDR2 (germline): MGHDK, SYGVNS. CDR3: CASSFDKNTEAFF. DNA for the CDR3: TGTGCCAGCAGTTTCGACAAGAACACTGAAGCTTTCTTT. Using reference TRBV25-1 and TRBJ1-1 for the parts outside the CDR3, the full variable domain is EADIYQTPRYLVIGTGKKITLECSQTMGHDKMYWYQQDPGMELHLIHYSYGVNSTEKGDLSSESTVSRIRTEHFPLTLESARPSHTSQYLCASSFDKNTEAFFGQGTRLTVV.

This clonotype appeared a few times. The chain joins TRBV3-1 to TRBJ1-2, with TRBD1 matching 9 bases. The CDR3 is made up of 14 amino acids. Germline V gene lookup returns CDR1 LGHDT and CDR2 YNNKEL (reference sequence). J was trimmed by 5 bases and V by 4 bases; bases with no gene match: 5. Here the CDR3 reads CASSLRTGVYGYTF. The CDR3 DNA is TGTGCCAGCAGCCTCCGGACAGGGGTGTATGGCTACACCTTC.

The chain carries TRBV21-1 and TRBJ2-7; the table's D call TRBD1 went unverified against the DNA. TRBV21-1 counts as a pseudogene. The CDR3 sequence is 14 residues long. The CDR3 nucleotides are TGTGCCAGCAGAGACAGGGGATGGTACTACGAGCAGTACTTC. This gives the protein CASRDRGWYYEQYF.

This clonotype has just a few counts. The V gene is TRBV12-3 or TRBV12-4, the J gene TRBJ2-6; perhaps TRBD1 as D (6 bases). This CDR3 has 18 residues. Trimming pared 5 bases from V and 0 bases from J, leaving 17 bases between. The CDR3 region is CASSPPAGVISGANVLTF. Written as DNA, the CDR3 is TGTGCCAGCAGTCCCCCGGCAGGGGTTATCTCTGGGGCCAACGTCCTGACTTTC.

This clonotype appeared a few times. The chain combines TRBV10-2 with TRBJ2-5; D remains unclear. The V end lost 5 bases, the J end lost 4 bases, and 8 bases lay between the germline ends. The CDR3 length is 12 residues. CDR1 WSHSY and CDR2 SAAADI come from the germline V gene. The CDR3 DNA follows: TGCGCCAGCAGTTATGCCCTAGAGACCCAGTACTTC. This translates into CASSYALETQYF.

V usage is TRBV24-1 and J usage is TRBJ2-1; no reliable D call. V lost 0 bases, J lost 8 bases, and 13 bases lay in between. Looked up from germline, CDR1 is KGHDR and CDR2 is SFDVKD. The CDR3 extends over 15 amino acids. CDR3: CATSDLRSSMDEQFF. DNA of the CDR3: TGTGCCACCAGTGATTTGCGTTCTAGTATGGATGAGCAGTTCTTC.

Many counts were recorded for this clonotype. The J gene is TRBJ2-7, the V gene TRBV2; 14 nucleotides line up with TRBD2. The CDR3 consists of 18 residues. V gave up 4 bases and J gave up 4 bases; unmatched junction bases: 12. Germline values: CDR1 SNHLY, CDR2 FYNNEI. The DNA for the CDR3 is TGTGCCAGCAGTGTTTTCGTGGGACTAGCGGGAGATAGTTACGAGCAGTACTTC. This encodes CASSVFVGLAGDSYEQYF. The complete variable domain, with remaining parts taken from reference TRBV2 and TRBJ2-7, reads EPEVTQTPSHQVTQMGQEVILRCVPISNHLYFYWYRQILGQKVEFLVSFYNNEISEKSEIFDDQFSVERPDGSNFTLKIRSTKLEDSAMYFCASSVFVGLAGDSYEQYFGPGTRLTVT.

The chain is built from TRBV19 and TRBJ1-5; D is perhaps TRBD1 (6 bases). The germline gives CDR1 LNHDA, CDR2 SQIVND (reference sequence). The ends were cut back, 5 bases at V and 6 bases at J, with 11 bases in the middle. This CDR3 is built from 13 residues. The CDR3 here is CASSPRGVQPQHF. As DNA, the CDR3 is TGTGCCAGTAGTCCGAGGGGGGTTCAGCCCCAGCATTTT.

J is TRBJ2-3 and V is TRBV28; maybe TRBD1 (5 bases). The germline gives CDR1 MDHEN, CDR2 SYDVKM. Trimming removed 9 bases from V and 5 bases from J, with 18 bases in between. This CDR3 is 14 amino acids long. CDR3 residues: CASRGPPFIDTQYF. CDR3 DNA sequence: TGTGCCAGTAGGGGCCCACCCTTTATAGATACGCAGTATTTT.

This clonotype was picked up a small number of times. The CDR3 nucleotides are TGTGCCAGCAGCTCGATAGCGGGACTCCAAGAGACCCAGTACTTC. This translates into CASSSIAGLQETQYF. The rearrangement uses TRBV7-9 and TRBJ2-5; 8 bases fit TRBD2. The V and J ends lost 4 bases and 1 base, in that order; junction bases with no gene match: 5. Germline V lookup: CDR1 SEHNR, CDR2 FQNEAQ (reference sequence). This CDR3 comprises 15 residues. Full variable domain (outside the CDR3, taken from reference TRBV7-9 and TRBJ2-5): DTGVSQNPRHKITKRGQNVTFRCDPISEHNRLYWYRQTLGQGPEFLTYFQNEAQLEKSRLLSDRFSAERPKGSFSTLEIQRTEQGDSAMYLCASSSIAGLQETQYFGPGTRLLVL.

The chain uses TRBV4-1 and TRBJ2-5; TRBD2 matches 10 bases. The germline V gene encodes CDR1 MGHRA and CDR2 YSYEKL. Trimming at V came to 1 base and at J to 3 bases, leaving 11 bases not matched to a gene. The CDR3 runs to 18 residues. The CDR3 nucleotides read TGCGCCAGCAGCCAAGCACTAGCGGGGTCTGGAGGGAAAGAGACCCAGTACTTC. Its protein is CASSQALAGSGGKETQYF.